This record looks at one TCR beta chain sequence and its context. The sample originates from a study of blood T cells in healthy people across ages. Primed by a sample-barcoded 5' primer and a J-beta primer mix, a second PCR proceeded for roughly 6 to 12 cycles. TCRdb independently ran MiXCR on the 5' RACE reads; one entry per CDR3 protein. Seen here are 1.5 million to 2 million distinct CDR3 sequences, roughly two fifths observed once, and the top ten hold 23%. V was pared by 0 bases and J by 14 bases, with 20 bases between. The CDR3 covers 15 residues. The source is a human donor in good health. The sequencing input was blood. The V gene is TRBV12-3 or TRBV12-4, the J gene TRBJ2-1; tentatively, D is TRBD1 (6 bases). Here the CDR3 reads CASSLALGAQEMEFF. The CDR3 DNA is TGTGCCAGCAGTTTAGCGTTGGGGGCCCAGGAGATGGAGTTCTTC.